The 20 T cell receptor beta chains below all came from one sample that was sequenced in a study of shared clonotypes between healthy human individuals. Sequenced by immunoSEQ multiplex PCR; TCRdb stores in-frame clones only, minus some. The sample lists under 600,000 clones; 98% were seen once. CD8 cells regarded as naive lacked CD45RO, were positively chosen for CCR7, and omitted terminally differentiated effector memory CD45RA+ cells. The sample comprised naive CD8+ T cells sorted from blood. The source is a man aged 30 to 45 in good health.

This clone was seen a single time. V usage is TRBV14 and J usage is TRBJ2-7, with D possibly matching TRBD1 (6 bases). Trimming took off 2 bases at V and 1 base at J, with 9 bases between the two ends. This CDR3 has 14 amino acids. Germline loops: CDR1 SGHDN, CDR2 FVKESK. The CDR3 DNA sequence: TGTGCCAGCAGCCAATTGGACAGATCCTACGAGCAGTACTTC. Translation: CASSQLDRSYEQYF.

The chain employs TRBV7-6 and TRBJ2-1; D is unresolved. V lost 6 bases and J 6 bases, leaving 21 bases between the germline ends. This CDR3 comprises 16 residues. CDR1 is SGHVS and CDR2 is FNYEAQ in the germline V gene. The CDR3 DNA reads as TGTGCCAGCAGTCCCACCCATAATCGACGTGGCAATGAGCAGTTCTTC. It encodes CASSPTHNRRGNEQFF.

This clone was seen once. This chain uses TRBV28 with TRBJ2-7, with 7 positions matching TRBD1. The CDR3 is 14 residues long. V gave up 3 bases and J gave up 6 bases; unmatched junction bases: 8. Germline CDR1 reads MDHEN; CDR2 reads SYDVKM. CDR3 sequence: CASSFGTAVSEQYF. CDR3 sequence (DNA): TGTGCCAGCAGTTTCGGGACAGCCGTTAGCGAGCAGTACTTC.

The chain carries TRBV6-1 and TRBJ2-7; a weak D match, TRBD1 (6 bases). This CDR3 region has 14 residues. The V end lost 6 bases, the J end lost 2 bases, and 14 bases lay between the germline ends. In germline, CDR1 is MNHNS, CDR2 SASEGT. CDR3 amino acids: CASRDGTQTYEQYF. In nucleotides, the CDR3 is TGTGCCAGCAGGGACGGGACACAAACCTACGAGCAGTACTTC.

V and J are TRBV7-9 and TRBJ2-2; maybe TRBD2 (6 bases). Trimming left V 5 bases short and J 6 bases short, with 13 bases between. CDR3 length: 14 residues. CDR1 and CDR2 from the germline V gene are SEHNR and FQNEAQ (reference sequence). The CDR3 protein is CASSRLDSSGELFF. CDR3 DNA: TGTGCCAGCAGCCGACTAGATAGCTCCGGGGAGCTGTTTTTT.

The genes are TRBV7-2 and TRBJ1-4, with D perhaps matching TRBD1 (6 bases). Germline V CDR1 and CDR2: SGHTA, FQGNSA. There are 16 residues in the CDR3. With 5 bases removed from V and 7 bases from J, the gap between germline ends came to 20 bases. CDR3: CASSIMGGRLGEKLFF. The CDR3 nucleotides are TGTGCCAGCAGCATTATGGGGGGGCGCCTTGGTGAAAAACTGTTTTTT.

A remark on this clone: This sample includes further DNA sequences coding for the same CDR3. The CDR3 loop reads CASSLTGNSYEQYF. For the CDR3, the DNA is TGTGCCAGCAGCTTAACCGGGAATTCCTACGAGCAGTACTTC. J is TRBJ2-7 and V is TRBV7-9; D is possibly TRBD2 (5 bases). V lost 2 bases, J lost 1 base, and 9 bases lay in between. This CDR3 contains 14 residues. Germline-derived CDR1 and CDR2 are SEHNR and FQNEAQ (reference sequence).

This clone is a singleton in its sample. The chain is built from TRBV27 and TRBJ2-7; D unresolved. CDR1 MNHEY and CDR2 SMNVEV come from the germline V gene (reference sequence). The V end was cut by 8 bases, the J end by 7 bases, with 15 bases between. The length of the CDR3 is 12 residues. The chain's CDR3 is CASSRPGGEQYF. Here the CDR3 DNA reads TGTGCCAGCTCTCGCCCGGGTGGTGAGCAGTACTTC.

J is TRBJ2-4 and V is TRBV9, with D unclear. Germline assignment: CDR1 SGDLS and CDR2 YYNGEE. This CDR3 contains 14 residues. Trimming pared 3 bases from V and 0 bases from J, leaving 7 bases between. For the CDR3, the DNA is TGTGCCAGCAGCGCCACGGCAGCCAAAAACATTCAGTACTTC. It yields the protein CASSATAAKNIQYF.

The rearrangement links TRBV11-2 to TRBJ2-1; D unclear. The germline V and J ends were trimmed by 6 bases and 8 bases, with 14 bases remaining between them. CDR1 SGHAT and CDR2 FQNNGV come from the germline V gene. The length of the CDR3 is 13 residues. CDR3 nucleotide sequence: TGTGCCAGCAGTTCGGCATTTCCAGATGAGCAGTTCTTC. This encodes CASSSAFPDEQFF. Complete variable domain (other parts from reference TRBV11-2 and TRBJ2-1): EAGVAQSPRYKIIEKRQSVAFWCNPISGHATLYWYQQILGQGPKLLIQFQNNGVVDDSQLPKDRFSAERLKGVDSTLKIQPAKLEDSAVYLCASSSAFPDEQFFGPGTRLTVL.

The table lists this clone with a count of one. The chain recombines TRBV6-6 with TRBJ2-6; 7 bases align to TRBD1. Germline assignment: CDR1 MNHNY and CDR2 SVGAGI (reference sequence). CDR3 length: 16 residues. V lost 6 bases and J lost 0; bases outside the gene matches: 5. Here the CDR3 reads CASRRQGNSGANVLTF. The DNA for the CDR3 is TGTGCCAGCAGAAGACAGGGTAACTCTGGGGCCAACGTCCTGACTTTC.

CDR3 in DNA: TGTGCCTCTAATCGGGACAACTCCTACGAGCAGTACTTC. This codes for CASNRDNSYEQYF. The chain is built from TRBV2 and TRBJ2-7; maybe TRBD1 (6 bases). V gave up 11 bases and J gave up 0 bases, with 14 bases separating them. In germline, CDR1 is SNHLY, CDR2 FYNNEI. This CDR3 spans 13 amino acids.

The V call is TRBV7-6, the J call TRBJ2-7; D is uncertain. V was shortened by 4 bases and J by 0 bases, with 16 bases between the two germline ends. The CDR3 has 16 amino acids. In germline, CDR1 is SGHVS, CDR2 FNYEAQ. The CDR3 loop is CASSWVASSNSYEQYF. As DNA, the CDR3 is TGTGCCAGCAGCTGGGTAGCCAGTAGCAACTCCTACGAGCAGTACTTC.

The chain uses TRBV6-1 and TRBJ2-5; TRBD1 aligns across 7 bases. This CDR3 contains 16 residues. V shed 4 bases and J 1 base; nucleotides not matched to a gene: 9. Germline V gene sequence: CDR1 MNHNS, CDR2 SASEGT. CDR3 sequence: CASSARGRRFQETQYF. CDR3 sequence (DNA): TGTGCCAGCAGTGCAAGGGGGCGAAGGTTCCAAGAGACCCAGTACTTC.

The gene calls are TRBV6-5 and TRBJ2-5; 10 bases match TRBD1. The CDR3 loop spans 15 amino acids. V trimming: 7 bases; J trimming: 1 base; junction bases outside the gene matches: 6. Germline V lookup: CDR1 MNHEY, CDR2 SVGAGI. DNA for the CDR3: TGTGCCAGCAAAAACGGACAGGGGGGCCAAGAGACCCAGTACTTC. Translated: CASKNGQGGQETQYF.

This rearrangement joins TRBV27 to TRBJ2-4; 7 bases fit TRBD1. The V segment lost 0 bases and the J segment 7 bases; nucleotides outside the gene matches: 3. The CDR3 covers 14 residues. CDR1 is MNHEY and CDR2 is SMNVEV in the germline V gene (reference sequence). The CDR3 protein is CASSLSKTGNIQYF. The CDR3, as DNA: TGTGCCAGCAGTTTATCGAAGACAGGGAACATTCAGTACTTC.

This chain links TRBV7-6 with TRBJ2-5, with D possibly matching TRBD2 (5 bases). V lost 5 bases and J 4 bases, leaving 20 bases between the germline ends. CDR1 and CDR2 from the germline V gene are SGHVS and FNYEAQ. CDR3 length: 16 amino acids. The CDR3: CASSPIRAVEVETQYF. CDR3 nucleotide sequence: TGTGCCAGCAGCCCGATTCGAGCGGTTGAGGTAGAGACCCAGTACTTC.

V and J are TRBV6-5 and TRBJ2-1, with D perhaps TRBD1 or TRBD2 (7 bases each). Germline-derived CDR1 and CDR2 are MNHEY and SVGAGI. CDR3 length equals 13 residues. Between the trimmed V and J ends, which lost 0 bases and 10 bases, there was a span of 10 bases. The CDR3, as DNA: TGTGCCAGCAGTTACTCCCAGGGGGGGGAGCAGTTCTTC. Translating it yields CASSYSQGGEQFF.

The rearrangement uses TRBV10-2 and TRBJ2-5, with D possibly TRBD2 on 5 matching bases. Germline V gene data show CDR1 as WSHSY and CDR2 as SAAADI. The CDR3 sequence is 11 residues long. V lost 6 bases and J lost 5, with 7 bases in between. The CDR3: CASRGSETQYF. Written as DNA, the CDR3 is TGCGCCAGCAGGGGGAGTGAGACCCAGTACTTC.

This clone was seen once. CDR3 sequence (DNA): TGCAGCGTTCTTGATCTCCTTACATACGAGCAGTACTTC. Its protein is CSVLDLLTYEQYF. The chain recombines TRBV29-1 with TRBJ2-7; D not resolved. V lost 5 bases to trimming and J lost 4 bases, with 15 bases between them. The germline V gene has CDR1 SQVTM and CDR2 ANQGSEA. This CDR3 is 13 amino acids long.